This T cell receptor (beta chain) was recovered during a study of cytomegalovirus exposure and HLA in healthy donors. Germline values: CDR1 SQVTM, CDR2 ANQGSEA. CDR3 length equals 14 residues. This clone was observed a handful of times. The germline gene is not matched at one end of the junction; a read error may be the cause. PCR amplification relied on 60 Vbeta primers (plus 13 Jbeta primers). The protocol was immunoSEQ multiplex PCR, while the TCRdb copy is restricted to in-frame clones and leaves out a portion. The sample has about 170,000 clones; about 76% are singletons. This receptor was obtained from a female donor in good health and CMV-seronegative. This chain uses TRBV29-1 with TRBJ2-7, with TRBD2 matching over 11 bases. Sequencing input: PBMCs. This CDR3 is CSVDTLAGDYAQYF. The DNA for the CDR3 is TGCAGCGTCGATACACTAGCGGGAGACTACGCGCAGTACTTC.